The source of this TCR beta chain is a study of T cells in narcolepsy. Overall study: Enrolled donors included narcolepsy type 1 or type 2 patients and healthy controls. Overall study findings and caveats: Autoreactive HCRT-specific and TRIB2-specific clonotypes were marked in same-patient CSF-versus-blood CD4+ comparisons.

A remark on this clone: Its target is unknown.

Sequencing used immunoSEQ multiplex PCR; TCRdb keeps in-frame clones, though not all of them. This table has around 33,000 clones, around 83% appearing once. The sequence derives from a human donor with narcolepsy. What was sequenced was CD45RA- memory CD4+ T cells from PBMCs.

CDR3: CASSLDRDYGYTF. As DNA, the CDR3 is TGTGCCAGCAGCTTAGATAGGGACTATGGCTACACCTTC. This sequence joins TRBV11-2 and TRBJ1-2, with D uncertain. V lost 0 bases and J lost 3, with 5 bases in between. Germline V gives CDR1 SGHAT, CDR2 FQNNGV. The CDR3 runs 13 residues.